A single sample is the source of the 24 T cell receptor beta chains below, sequenced in a study of CD8 T cells in ankylosing spondylitis. TCRdb called the 5' RACE reads again in MiXCR, with one record for every CDR3 protein. The sample has 500,000 to 650,000 distinct CDR3 sequences, 5.3% seen once. Study-wide results and caveats: Characteristic, it appeared, of ankylosing spondylitis blood was a TCR beta motif of eight or nine highly homologous variants.

For these TCRs, the target antigens are not known. Sample: blood, either unsorted or a sorted T cell fraction (not recorded which). The receptor set was obtained from a male donor with ankylosing spondylitis.

This clonotype occurred many times. The chain combines TRBV27 with TRBJ1-1; a possible D gene is TRBD1 (6 bases). Trimming pared 5 bases from V and 1 base from J, leaving 17 bases between. This CDR3 is built from 16 residues. Germline CDR1 MNHEY, CDR2 SMNVEV (reference sequence). CDR3 DNA sequence: TGTGCCAGCAGTCTGCCCCCAGGGGTAGGGAACACTGAAGCTTTCTTT. Its protein product is CASSLPPGVGNTEAFF.

This clonotype has a handful of counts. V and J are TRBV5-1 and TRBJ2-2; D may correspond to TRBD1 or TRBD2 (5 bases each). In germline, CDR1 is SGHRS, CDR2 YFSETQ. The CDR3 sequence is 15 residues long. V lost 2 bases and J 4 bases, leaving 12 bases between the germline ends. As DNA, the CDR3 is TGCGCCAGCAGCTTTCTAGAGGGGTCCACCGGGGAGCTGTTTTTT. Protein: CASSFLEGSTGELFF.

DNA for the CDR3: TGTGCCAGCTCACCACCGGACGATGAGACCCAGTACTTC. This encodes CASSPPDDETQYF. This sequence joins TRBV18 and TRBJ2-5, with D uncertain. The V gene lost 0 bases and the J gene lost 5 bases, with 7 bases spanning the gap. The germline gives CDR1 KGHSH, CDR2 LQKENI. The CDR3 consists of 13 residues.

This clonotype was seen ten or more times. The rearrangement joins TRBV29-1 to TRBJ2-7, with 7 bases lining up with TRBD1. V gave up 5 bases and J gave up 4 bases; unmatched junction bases: 11. Germline V gives CDR1 SQVTM, CDR2 ANQGSEA. The CDR3 has 14 amino acids. CDR3 residues: CSVRSRTGNYEQYF. The CDR3 nucleotides are TGCAGCGTTAGGTCGAGGACAGGAAATTACGAGCAGTACTTC.

This clonotype showed up many times. The V call is TRBV11-2, the J call TRBJ2-7; tentative D call: TRBD1 (6 bases). In germline, CDR1 is SGHAT, CDR2 FQNNGV. The CDR3 loop spans 16 amino acids. The germline V and J ends were trimmed by 0 bases and 1 base, with 13 bases remaining between them. CDR3 loop: CASSLDSDRRSYEQYF. In DNA, the CDR3 is TGTGCCAGCAGCTTAGATTCAGACAGGAGGTCCTACGAGCAGTACTTC.

This clonotype appeared many times. The chain combines TRBV28 with TRBJ1-1; D is uncertain. V was clipped by 8 bases and J by 4 bases, with 26 bases between them. The germline V gene has CDR1 MDHEN and CDR2 SYDVKM. This CDR3 is 17 amino acids long. This CDR3 reads CASPPTPYSYYFTEAFF. CDR3 DNA: TGTGCCAGCCCCCCCACCCCGTACAGCTATTATTTCACTGAAGCTTTCTTT.

The sample holds many counts of this clonotype. The chain carries TRBV5-5 and TRBJ1-2; a possible D gene is TRBD1 (6 bases). This CDR3 contains 13 residues. Germline CDR1 reads SGHKS; CDR2 reads YYEKEE (reference sequence). Trimming cost V 2 bases and J 6 bases, with 11 bases left between them. CDR3 coding DNA: TGTGCCAGCAGCTTAGACAGGACGCATGGCTACACCTTC. Amino acids: CASSLDRTHGYTF.

This clonotype was counted ten times or more. The chain has TRBV28 and TRBJ1-1; no definite D call. This CDR3 comprises 15 residues. Trimming removed 5 bases from V and 1 base from J, with 14 bases in between. CDR1 and CDR2 (germline): MDHEN, SYDVKM. In DNA form, the CDR3 reads TGTGCCAGCAGTCCTACTGGACGGCCGAACACTGAAGCTTTCTTT. Protein product: CASSPTGRPNTEAFF.

This clonotype appeared many times. The chain couples TRBV5-1 to TRBJ1-1; D is possibly TRBD1 (5 bases). Germline V CDR1 and CDR2: SGHRS, YFSETQ. The V and J ends lost 0 bases and 1 base respectively, with 13 bases between them. The CDR3 length is 16 residues. CDR3 nucleotide sequence: TGCGCCAGCAGCTTGGAGGCAGGGCCAGGGAACACTGAAGCTTTCTTT. Protein: CASSLEAGPGNTEAFF.

This clonotype was counted many times. The chain joins TRBV12-3 or TRBV12-4 to TRBJ1-1, with TRBD1 as a possible D gene (6 bases). This CDR3 is built from 18 residues. V was clipped by 1 base and J by 1 base, with 19 bases between them. The CDR3: CASSLVEPWGPPNTEAFF. The DNA for the CDR3 is TGTGCCAGCAGTTTAGTAGAGCCATGGGGGCCACCGAACACTGAAGCTTTCTTT.

This clonotype turned up a few times. The chain recombines TRBV19 with TRBJ1-5; D remains ambiguous. V gave up 3 bases and J gave up 7 bases, with 10 bases separating them. Germline CDR1 and CDR2: LNHDA and SQIVND (reference sequence). The CDR3 has 13 residues. CDR3 bases: TGTGCCAGTAGTATTAGGGCCAGACAGCCCCAGCATTTT. Residues: CASSIRARQPQHF.

The J gene is TRBJ2-1, the V gene TRBV27; TRBD1 aligns across 10 bases. The V and J ends lost 3 bases and 3 bases, in that order; junction bases with no gene match: 5. The CDR3 contains 16 residues. The germline V gene has CDR1 MNHEY and CDR2 SMNVEV (reference sequence). The CDR3 coding sequence is TGTGCCAGCAGTTTGACAGGGGGCGTTTACTACAATGAGCAGTTCTTC. The encoded protein is CASSLTGGVYYNEQFF.

The chain recombines TRBV4-1 with TRBJ2-1; no definite D call. CDR3 size: 16 residues. Trimming took off 1 base at V and 2 bases at J, with 12 bases between the two ends. CDR1 is MGHRA, CDR2 YSYEKL, per germline. The CDR3 DNA is TGCGCCAGCAGCCAAGCCGTGGGGATGGCCTACAATGAGCAGTTCTTC. As protein: CASSQAVGMAYNEQFF.

This clonotype has at least ten counts. This chain joins TRBV25-1 and TRBJ2-3, with TRBD1 matching over 10 bases. The CDR3 is 16 amino acids. Germline V gene lookup returns CDR1 MGHDK and CDR2 SYGVNS. Unmatched junction bases numbered 9, after V lost 3 bases and J lost 6 bases. The CDR3 DNA follows: TGTGCCAGCAGTGAGTCTGGGACAGGGGAGCTTGATACGCAGTATTTT. Translated: CASSESGTGELDTQYF.

In this sample, this clonotype turned up many times. V gene TRBV3-1 combines with J gene TRBJ2-1; 7 bases align to TRBD2. V gave up 1 base and J gave up 9 bases; unmatched junction bases: 6. The germline gives CDR1 LGHDT, CDR2 YNNKEL (reference sequence). CDR3 length: 14 residues. Here the CDR3 reads CASSQAQGGGEQFF. DNA of the CDR3: TGTGCCAGCAGCCAAGCCCAGGGCGGGGGTGAGCAGTTCTTC.

This clonotype occurred many times. The genes are TRBV6-5 and TRBJ2-5; the match to TRBD2 covers 8 bases. This CDR3 comprises 16 residues. J lost 0 bases, V lost 0 bases, and 3 bases had no gene match. Germline-derived CDR1 and CDR2 are MNHEY and SVGAGI. The DNA for the CDR3 is TGTGCCAGCAGTTACTCCACTAGCGGCTACCAAGAGACCCAGTACTTC. As protein: CASSYSTSGYQETQYF.

This clonotype was observed at least ten times. The chain employs TRBV7-9 and TRBJ1-1; 7 positions agree with TRBD1. V shed 4 bases, J shed 7 bases, and the junction held 3 bases outside the gene matches. The CDR3 has 12 amino acids. Per the germline V gene, CDR1 is SEHNR and CDR2 is FQNEAQ (reference sequence). The CDR3: CASSWGDSEAFF. The CDR3 DNA sequence: TGTGCCAGCAGCTGGGGGGACAGTGAAGCTTTCTTT.

This clonotype was seen many times. The V gene is TRBV29-1, the J gene TRBJ1-2, with 7 bases matching TRBD1. With V trimmed by 6 bases and J by 3 bases, 13 bases remained unmatched. Germline V gene lookup returns CDR1 SQVTM and CDR2 ANQGSEA. The CDR3 is made up of 15 amino acids. The CDR3 nucleotides read TGCAGCGTAGTCGGGACAGCCTTTATGGACTATGGCTACACCTTC. Protein product: CSVVGTAFMDYGYTF.

This clonotype was observed many times. The V call is TRBV5-1, the J call TRBJ2-1, with D tentatively TRBD1 or TRBD2 (5 bases each). The CDR3 totals 15 residues. The germline CDR1 and CDR2 sequences are SGHRS and YFSETQ. V lost 0 bases, J lost 1 base, and 8 bases lay in between. The CDR3 coding sequence is TGCGCCAGCAGCTTGGCGGGGCTTTCCTACAATGAGCAGTTCTTC. Residues: CASSLAGLSYNEQFF.

Comments on this clonotype: A much larger clone differs from this one at a single base, so this may be a read error. The genes are TRBV5-1 and TRBJ2-7; 7 nucleotides agree with TRBD1. V gave up 7 bases and J gave up 3 bases; unmatched junction bases: 13. Germline values: CDR1 SGHRS, CDR2 YFSETQ. CDR3 length: 15 residues. As DNA, the CDR3 is TGCGCCAGCTCTGTGGGACCGACAGGGAACTACGAGCAGTACTTC. It encodes CASSVGPTGNYEQYF.

The gene calls are TRBV27 and TRBJ2-7; D is unclear. The CDR3 consists of 13 residues. Deletions cut 2 bases from V and 2 bases from J, with 7 bases between. Germline V CDR1 and CDR2: MNHEY, SMNVEV (reference sequence). CDR3 loop: CASSLAKTYEQYF. CDR3 DNA: TGTGCCAGCAGTTTAGCCAAAACCTACGAGCAGTACTTC.

As concerns this clonotype: Its ends do not fully match the called genes, so a read error is possible. This sequence joins TRBV28 and TRBJ2-7, with TRBD2 as a possible D gene (6 bases). Per germline, CDR1 MDHEN and CDR2 SYDVKM. This CDR3 has 13 residues. CDR3 coding DNA: TGTGCCAGCAGTTCTCTAATGATGGGCCTAGCGAACTTC. It codes for CASSSLMMGLANF.

This clonotype was observed a handful of times. CDR3 DNA sequence: TGTGCCAGCAGTTACGCGGGGAGACTCTACGAGCAGTACTTC. Its protein product is CASSYAGRLYEQYF. The rearrangement joins TRBV6-5 to TRBJ2-7; D might be TRBD2 (6 bases). The ends were cut back, 2 bases at V and 3 bases at J, with 11 bases in the middle. The CDR3 extends over 14 amino acids. Germline V gene lookup returns CDR1 MNHEY and CDR2 SVGAGI.

This clonotype was observed many times. V usage is TRBV7-3 and J usage is TRBJ2-3; 8 bases line up with TRBD2. V was clipped by 5 bases and J by 2 bases; unmatched bases: 9. Germline CDR1 and CDR2: SGHTA and FQGTGA. The CDR3 totals 16 residues. CDR3 nucleotide sequence: TGTGCCAGCAGCGCCGGGACTAGTGGTCCCACAGATACGCAGTATTTT. This codes for CASSAGTSGPTDTQYF.